This entry lists 31 T cell receptor beta chains sequenced from one sample in a study of human T cells and chemical hapten exposure. TCRdb ran MiXCR on the RACE reads and lists one entry per CDR3 protein. Among 130,000 or so distinct CDR3 sequences listed, approximately 11% were seen once. The time point is: patch test 3, about 24 weeks after DPC sensitization. The treatment denotes: therapeutic diphenylcyclopropenone sensitization with weekly scalp DPC. Sequencing used whole blood, obtained in connection with sensitization to the hapten diphenylcyclopropenone (DPC). These TCRs come from a woman between 50 and 59 years old with alopecia areata. Some clones in this sample may be carry-over from other donors' samples.

This clonotype appeared many times. The chain is built from TRBV7-2 and TRBJ2-7; 8 nucleotides line up with TRBD2. V was clipped by 4 bases and J by 0 bases; unmatched bases: 5. The germline gives CDR1 SGHTA, CDR2 FQGNSA. This CDR3 has 15 residues. In DNA, the CDR3 is TGTGCCAGCAGCTCCAGCGGGAGCTCCTCCTACGAGCAGTACTTC. Protein product: CASSSSGSSSYEQYF.

This clonotype was seen only a few times. The genes are TRBV5-1 and TRBJ1-6; the match to TRBD1 covers 9 bases. The CDR3 extends over 15 amino acids. V lost 5 bases to trimming and J lost 7 bases; unmatched junction nucleotides: 7. Germline V gene lookup returns CDR1 SGHRS and CDR2 YFSETQ. The CDR3 DNA reads as TGCGCCAGCAGGTCTACCGGGACAGGGAATTCACCCCTCCACTTT. This translates into CASRSTGTGNSPLHF.

This clonotype was detected a few times. This chain uses TRBV7-9 with TRBJ2-1; D is unclear. This CDR3 has 13 residues. The germline V gene has CDR1 SEHNR and CDR2 FQNEAQ (reference sequence). Trimming pared 1 base from V and 7 bases from J, leaving 8 bases between. DNA for the CDR3: TGTGCCAGCAGCTTAGTACTCGCTAATGAGCAGTTCTTC. This encodes CASSLVLANEQFF.

This chain uses TRBV7-2 with TRBJ2-3, with 8 bases identical to TRBD2. J gave up 4 bases and V 5 bases, and 11 bases lay outside the gene matches. There are 16 residues in the CDR3. CDR1 is SGHTA, CDR2 FQGNSA, per germline. The CDR3, as DNA: TGTGCCAGCAGCCCCCGGGGTAGCGGGGCAGCAGATACGCAGTATTTT. Amino acid sequence: CASSPRGSGAADTQYF.

The genes are TRBV2 and TRBJ2-5, with D hard to call. The germline V gene has CDR1 SNHLY and CDR2 FYNNEI. V lost 7 bases and J lost 5, with 17 bases in between. The CDR3 runs 14 residues. DNA of the CDR3: TGTGCCAGCAAAGGGTATTCCCGCCAGGAGACCCAGTACTTC. Its protein is CASKGYSRQETQYF. Complete variable domain (other parts from reference TRBV2 and TRBJ2-5): EPEVTQTPSHQVTQMGQEVILRCVPISNHLYFYWYRQILGQKVEFLVSFYNNEISEKSEIFDDQFSVERPDGSNFTLKIRSTKLEDSAMYFCASKGYSRQETQYFGPGTRLLVL.

The sample holds many counts of this clonotype. CDR3 sequence (DNA): TGCAGTGCTATTAGAGATACGCAGTATTTT. It yields the protein CSAIRDTQYF. The rearrangement uses TRBV20-1 and TRBJ2-3; D uncertain. Trimming took 4 bases from V and 5 from J, leaving 4 bases between them. CDR1 is DFQATT, CDR2 SNEGSKA, per germline (reference sequence). The CDR3 loop spans 10 amino acids.

This clonotype was counted at least ten times. In DNA form, the CDR3 reads TGCGCCAGCAGCCAAGAAAGGCAGGGGACCTACGAGCAGTACTTC. Translation gives CASSQERQGTYEQYF. J is TRBJ2-7 and V is TRBV4-1, with D maybe TRBD1 (6 bases). Germline CDR1 and CDR2: MGHRA and YSYEKL. The CDR3 contains 15 residues. V was pared by 0 bases and J by 2 bases, with 11 bases between.

The J gene is TRBJ2-3, the V gene TRBV12-3 or TRBV12-4; perhaps TRBD1 as D (6 bases). The V gene lost 4 bases and the J gene lost 4 bases, with 12 bases spanning the gap. The CDR3 is 14 amino acids. The CDR3 is CASSSNRVADTQYF. For the CDR3, the DNA is TGTGCCAGCAGTTCGAACAGGGTAGCAGATACGCAGTATTTT.

The sample holds a few counts of this clonotype. The rearrangement uses TRBV9 and TRBJ2-3, with 10 bases aligning to TRBD1. This CDR3 is 15 amino acids long. J was trimmed by 4 bases and V by 3 bases; bases with no gene match: 5. Germline loops: CDR1 SGDLS, CDR2 YYNGEE. CDR3 residues: CASSAGTGVSDTQYF. The DNA of the CDR3 is TGTGCCAGCAGCGCCGGGACAGGGGTTTCAGATACGCAGTATTTT.

The chain carries TRBV20-1 and TRBJ2-3, with D possibly being TRBD2 (6 bases). This CDR3 has 15 amino acids. Germline CDR1 reads DFQATT; CDR2 reads SNEGSKA (reference sequence). V lost 5 bases and J 5 bases, leaving 20 bases between the germline ends. The CDR3 region has the DNA TGCAGTGCTTTGCGGTGGAGGGCCGCGGGAGATACGCAGTATTTT. Translation: CSALRWRAAGDTQYF.

This clonotype occurred a few times. The rearrangement joins TRBV6-2 or TRBV6-3 to TRBJ1-5; D is possibly TRBD1 (5 bases). There are 18 residues in the CDR3. The V and J ends lost 6 bases and 0 bases respectively, with 21 bases between them. CDR1 is MNHEY and CDR2 is SVGEGT in the germline V gene. CDR3 sequence reads: CASRNRPTDPYSNQPQHF. In DNA, the CDR3 is TGTGCCAGCAGAAACCGTCCGACAGACCCATATAGCAATCAGCCCCAGCATTTT.

The sample holds many counts of this clonotype. The chain carries TRBV12-3 or TRBV12-4 and TRBJ1-2; 7 bases line up with TRBD1. After removal of 5 bases from V and 4 bases from J, the junction contained 4 bases not matched to a gene. The CDR3 covers 13 residues. CDR3 nucleotides: TGTGCCAGCAGTCAACAGGGGTTCTATGGCTACACCTTC. Translating gives CASSQQGFYGYTF.

The chain uses TRBV27 and TRBJ1-6; no clear D gene. Germline assignment: CDR1 MNHEY and CDR2 SMNVEV (reference sequence). Trimming shortened V by 2 bases and J by 7 bases, and 3 bases separated the two germline ends. This CDR3 comprises 12 residues. The CDR3 loop is CASSLRNSPLHF. In DNA form, the CDR3 reads TGTGCCAGCAGTTTACGCAATTCACCCCTCCACTTT.

This clonotype has a count of ten or more. V gene TRBV2 combines with J gene TRBJ2-3, with D tentatively TRBD1 (6 bases). Germline V gene data show CDR1 as SNHLY and CDR2 as FYNNEI. The CDR3 consists of 14 residues. V was cut by 3 bases and J by 2 bases, with 9 bases left in between. The chain's CDR3 is CASSDGQFTDTQYF. The CDR3 coding sequence is TGTGCCAGCAGTGATGGACAGTTCACAGATACGCAGTATTTT.

The chain is built from TRBV12-3 or TRBV12-4 and TRBJ1-1; a weak D match, TRBD1 (5 bases). This CDR3 is 14 amino acids long. V lost 5 bases, J lost 2 bases, and 12 bases lay in between. CDR3: CASSPGTFNTEAFF. In nucleotides, the CDR3 is TGTGCCAGCAGTCCAGGGACGTTCAACACTGAAGCTTTCTTT.

The J gene is TRBJ2-7, the V gene TRBV28; D gene ambiguous. The length of the CDR3 is 18 residues. Trimming shortened V by 1 base and J by 0 bases, and 19 bases separated the two germline ends. The germline gives CDR1 MDHEN, CDR2 SYDVKM. CDR3 sequence (DNA): TGTGCCAGCAGTTTATTCCACCCTGGGAACAGAGCCTCCTACGAGCAGTACTTC. Encoded protein: CASSLFHPGNRASYEQYF. Full variable domain (outside the CDR3, taken from reference TRBV28 and TRBJ2-7): DVKVTQSSRYLVKRTGEKVFLECVQDMDHENMFWYRQDPGLGLRLIYFSYDVKMKEKGDIPEGYSVSREKKERFSLILESASTNQTSMYLCASSLFHPGNRASYEQYFGPGTRLTVT.

This clonotype was counted only a few times. The chain combines TRBV5-5 with TRBJ1-1; D is perhaps TRBD1 (5 bases). This CDR3 is 13 amino acids long. CDR1 and CDR2 (germline): SGHKS, YYEKEE (reference sequence). With 2 bases removed from V and 3 bases from J, the gap between germline ends came to 8 bases. In nucleotides, the CDR3 is TGTGCCAGCAGCTTCACGGGGGACACTGAAGCTTTCTTT. Translating it yields CASSFTGDTEAFF.

J is TRBJ1-1 and V is TRBV5-1, with 12 bases matching TRBD1. The junction had 14 bases not matched to a gene; V was cut back by 10 bases and J by 7 bases. This CDR3 spans 15 amino acids. In germline, CDR1 is SGHRS, CDR2 YFSETQ. As DNA, the CDR3 is TGCGCCTGTACTAGGGACAGGGGGCGCGGGGGTGAAGCTTTCTTT. Encoded protein: CACTRDRGRGGEAFF. The entire variable domain, with the rest obtained from reference TRBV5-1 and TRBJ1-1, is as follows: KAGVTQTPRYLIKTRGQQVTLSCSPISGHRSVSWYQQTPGQGLQFLFEYFSETQRNKGNFPGRFSGRQFSNSRSEMNVSTLELGDSALYLCACTRDRGRGGEAFFGQGTRLTVV.

The V gene is TRBV7-8, the J gene TRBJ2-5; 7 bases are shared with TRBD1. From germline, CDR1 is SGHVS and CDR2 FQNEAQ. There are 14 residues in the CDR3. V dropped 5 bases and J dropped 2; count of bases not matched to a gene: 5. Here the CDR3 DNA reads TGTGCCAGCAGCCGCCCGACAGGGCAAGAGACCCAGTACTTC. This encodes CASSRPTGQETQYF. Full variable domain (rest looked up from reference TRBV7-8 and TRBJ2-5): GAGVSQSPRYKVAKRGQDVALRCDPISGHVSLFWYQQALGQGPEFLTYFQNEAQLDKSGLPSDRFFAERPEGSVSTLKIQRTQQEDSAVYLCASSRPTGQETQYFGPGTRLLVL.

This clonotype was counted between two and nine times. The genes are TRBV7-2 and TRBJ2-1; 7 bases line up with TRBD2. J gave up 9 bases and V 5 bases, and 7 bases lay outside the gene matches. Germline V lookup: CDR1 SGHTA, CDR2 FQGNSA. The CDR3 length is 13 residues. Written as DNA, the CDR3 is TGTGCCAGCAGCCTAGGACTAGTTCGTGAGCAGTTCTTC. It translates to CASSLGLVREQFF.

This chain connects TRBV20-1 to TRBJ1-5; possibly TRBD1 for D (6 bases). The CDR3 is 16 amino acids. V was trimmed by 6 bases and J by 0 bases, leaving 18 bases between them. CDR1 and CDR2 from the germline V gene are DFQATT and SNEGSKA (reference sequence). The CDR3 here is CSAIRGGGDSNQPQHF. DNA of the CDR3: TGCAGTGCAATTAGAGGGGGAGGGGATAGCAATCAGCCCCAGCATTTT.

The rearrangement links TRBV7-2 to TRBJ2-6; TRBD1 matches 7 bases. CDR1 SGHTA and CDR2 FQGNSA come from the germline V gene. The CDR3 contains 13 residues. The junction had 3 bases not matched to a gene; V was cut back by 1 base and J by 12 bases. The CDR3 bases are TGTGCCAGCAGCTTAGGACAGGGTCCCGTCCTGACTTTC. This translates into CASSLGQGPVLTF.

This clonotype was counted ten times or more. The chain recombines TRBV28 with TRBJ2-5; D gene ambiguous. CDR1 and CDR2 from the germline V gene are MDHEN and SYDVKM. The CDR3 has 12 amino acids. Trimming left V 4 bases short and J 4 bases short, with 7 bases between. DNA of the CDR3: TGTGCCAGCAGTTCGTTTCTAGAGACCCAGTACTTC. Translating gives CASSSFLETQYF.

The chain links TRBV11-2 to TRBJ1-1; maybe TRBD1 (5 bases). Germline loops: CDR1 SGHAT, CDR2 FQNNGV. The CDR3 is 16 amino acids. Deletions cut 1 base from V and 4 bases from J, with 16 bases between. The CDR3: CASSLGGFGDGTEAFF. CDR3 coding DNA: TGTGCCAGCAGCTTAGGGGGGTTTGGGGATGGCACTGAAGCTTTCTTT.

This clonotype was observed a few times. The chain recombines TRBV2 with TRBJ2-2; a possible D gene is TRBD2 (6 bases). V was shortened by 6 bases and J by 4 bases, with 12 bases between the two germline ends. The CDR3 spans 14 residues. Germline CDR1 and CDR2: SNHLY and FYNNEI. CDR3 sequence: CASSAPGGTGELFF. CDR3 DNA: TGTGCCAGCAGCGCCCCCGGGGGCACCGGGGAGCTGTTTTTT.

This clonotype was detected a few times. CDR3 bases: TGTGCCAGCAGTTCGGACACAGTCGATGGGAACACTGAAGCTTTCTTT. Its translation is CASSSDTVDGNTEAFF. The rearrangement uses TRBV3-1 and TRBJ1-1; TRBD1 is a possible D gene (5 bases). The CDR3 has 16 residues. Germline V gives CDR1 LGHDT, CDR2 YNNKEL (reference sequence). V gave up 6 bases and J gave up 1 base, with 18 bases separating them.

This clonotype was picked up many times. The gene calls are TRBV29-1 and TRBJ2-5; the D is unclear. Germline V gene lookup returns CDR1 SQVTM and CDR2 ANQGSEA. This CDR3 comprises 10 residues. V was cut by 6 bases and J by 3 bases, with 5 bases left in between. The CDR3 DNA reads as TGCAGCGTAGACGAAGAGACCCAGTACTTC. Translating it yields CSVDEETQYF.

This clonotype has only a few counts. This chain joins TRBV24-1 and TRBJ2-3, with TRBD2 matching 11 bases. V was clipped by 0 bases and J by 4 bases; unmatched bases: 8. Germline lookup yields CDR1 KGHDR and CDR2 SFDVKD. The CDR3 runs to 18 residues. This chain's CDR3 is CATSDLGQTSGRPDTQYF. CDR3 in DNA: TGTGCCACCAGTGATTTGGGCCAAACTAGCGGGAGACCAGATACGCAGTATTTT.

The rearrangement joins TRBV28 to TRBJ1-3; 7 bases are shared with TRBD1. J lost 2 bases, V lost 4 bases, and 8 bases had no gene match. The germline V gene encodes CDR1 MDHEN and CDR2 SYDVKM. The CDR3 runs to 16 residues. CDR3 region: CASSSLAGTAGNTIYF. CDR3 coding DNA: TGTGCCAGCAGTTCACTCGCCGGGACAGCTGGAAACACCATATATTTT.

This clonotype was detected only a few times. The J gene is TRBJ1-2, the V gene TRBV12-3 or TRBV12-4, with D unresolved. There are 12 residues in the CDR3. V was trimmed by 8 bases and J by 8 bases, leaving 15 bases between them. The CDR3 DNA follows: TGTGCCAGCTCCGCTCTACAAGGGGGCTACACCTTC. Translating it yields CASSALQGGYTF.

The chain carries TRBV14 and TRBJ1-2; D may be TRBD1 (5 bases). V gave up 6 bases and J gave up 5 bases, with 16 bases separating them. The germline CDR1 and CDR2 sequences are SGHDN and FVKESK. The CDR3 extends over 14 amino acids. CDR3 DNA sequence: TGTGCCAGCAGTCACCGGGGCAGGGAGTATGGCTACACCTTC. It specifies CASSHRGREYGYTF.